This T cell receptor (beta chain) comes out of a study of cytomegalovirus exposure and HLA in healthy donors. The CDR3 loop spans 12 amino acids. V shed 4 bases and J shed 6 bases, with 7 bases lying between them. Per the germline V gene, CDR1 is SGHAT and CDR2 is FQNNGV. Study results and caveats: The study found most TCR sequences rare, yet found some public TCRs in many donors.

Despite likely unrecorded immune exposures, the donors were nominally healthy at the time of sampling. A few counts support this clone. Its antigen is currently unknown. The PCR used 60 Vbeta and 13 Jbeta primers. TCRdb's copy holds only in-frame clones and misses some; the assay was immunoSEQ multiplex PCR. This table holds about 120,000 clones, under 20% found once. V gene TRBV11-2 combines with J gene TRBJ2-1, with D perhaps matching TRBD1 (5 bases). Input material: PBMCs. This sequence originates from a female donor in good health and CMV-seropositive. The chain's CDR3 is CASSSDSNEQFF. CDR3 nucleotide sequence: TGTGCCAGCAGCTCTGACAGCAATGAGCAGTTCTTC.